The T cell receptor (beta chain) under discussion was sequenced for a study of blood T cells in healthy people across ages. Healthy Caucasians from Russia aged roughly 6 to 90 served as donors. For the second PCR, which ran for 7 to 11 cycles, a sample-barcoded 5' primer and a J-beta primer mix were used. Every sample gave at least 2.5 million paired-end reads containing CDR3. One entry per CDR3 protein results from TCRdb running MiXCR on the 5' RACE reads. The sample yields hundreds of thousands of distinct CDR3 sequences, around two fifths seen once. V gave up 0 bases and J gave up 6 bases; unmatched junction bases: 5. Per germline, CDR1 SGHRS and CDR2 YFSETQ. This CDR3 contains 14 residues.

This receptor was identified in a man at least 80 years old in good health. This chain links TRBV5-1 with TRBJ2-7; TRBD1 agrees at 8 bases. The sample was blood. The CDR3 sequence is CASSLGTGIFEQYF. In nucleotides, the CDR3 is TGCGCCAGCAGCTTGGGGACAGGGATTTTCGAGCAGTACTTC.